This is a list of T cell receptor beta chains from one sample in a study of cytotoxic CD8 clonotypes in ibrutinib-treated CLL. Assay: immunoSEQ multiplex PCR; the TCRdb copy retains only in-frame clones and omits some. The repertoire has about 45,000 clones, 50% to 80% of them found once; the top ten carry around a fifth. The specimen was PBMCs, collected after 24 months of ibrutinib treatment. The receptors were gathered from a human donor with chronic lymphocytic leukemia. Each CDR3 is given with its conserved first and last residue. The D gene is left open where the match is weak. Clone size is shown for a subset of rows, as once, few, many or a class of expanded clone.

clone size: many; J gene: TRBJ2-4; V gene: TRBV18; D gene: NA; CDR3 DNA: TGTGCCAGCTCATTCGACATCCGTCTAGCCAAAAACATTCAGTACTTC; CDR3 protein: CASSFDIRLAKNIQYF
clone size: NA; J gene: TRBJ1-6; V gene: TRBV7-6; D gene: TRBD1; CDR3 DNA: TGTGCCAGCAGCACTAGCGACAGGGATCGTTCACCCCTCCACTTT; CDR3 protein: CASSTSDRDRSPLHF
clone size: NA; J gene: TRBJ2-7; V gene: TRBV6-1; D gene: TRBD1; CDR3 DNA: TGTGCCAGCAGTGATAAGGTGCGGACAGGGGACGAGCAGTACTTC; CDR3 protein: CASSDKVRTGDEQYF
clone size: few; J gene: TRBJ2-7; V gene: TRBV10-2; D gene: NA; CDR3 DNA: TGCGCCAGCAGTGTTGGGAACGAGCAGTACTTC; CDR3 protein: CASSVGNEQYF
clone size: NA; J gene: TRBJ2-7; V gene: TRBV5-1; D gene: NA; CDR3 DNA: TGCGCCAGCAGCCCGGGACTGTTCTCCTACGAGCAGTACTTC; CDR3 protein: CASSPGLFSYEQYF
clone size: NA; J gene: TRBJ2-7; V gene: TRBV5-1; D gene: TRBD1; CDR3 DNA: TGCGCCAGCAGCTCCTACAGGGGTGTAGACTACGAGCAGTACTTC; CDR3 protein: CASSSYRGVDYEQYF
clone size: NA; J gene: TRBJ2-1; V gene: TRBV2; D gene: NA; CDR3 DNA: TGTGCCAGCAGCAGGGAGGCCTACAATGAGCAGTTCTTC; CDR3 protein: CASSREAYNEQFF
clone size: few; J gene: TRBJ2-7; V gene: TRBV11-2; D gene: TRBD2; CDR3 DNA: TGTGCCAGCAGCCTAGCGGGGGGCCCCTACGAGCAGTACTTC; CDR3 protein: CASSLAGGPYEQYF
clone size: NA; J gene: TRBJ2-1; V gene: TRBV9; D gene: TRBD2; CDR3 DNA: TGTGCCAGCAACCTCCGGGGACTAGCGGGAGATGAGCAGTTCTTC; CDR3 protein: CASNLRGLAGDEQFF
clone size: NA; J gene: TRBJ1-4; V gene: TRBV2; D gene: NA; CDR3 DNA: TGTGCCAGCAGAGAAGGTAGTCCTAATGAAAAACTGTTTTTT; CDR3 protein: CASREGSPNEKLFF
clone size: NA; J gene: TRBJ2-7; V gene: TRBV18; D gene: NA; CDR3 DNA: TGTGCCAGCTCCCAATTAGGGGAGCACGAGCAGTACTTC; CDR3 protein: CASSQLGEHEQYF
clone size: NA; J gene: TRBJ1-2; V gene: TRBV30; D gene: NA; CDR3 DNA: TGTGCCTGGAAACCCTACCTGCCACCCAACTATGGCTACACCTTC; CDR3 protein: CAWKPYLPPNYGYTF